Detailed here is one TCR beta chain. Only one count was recorded for this clone. Its antigen remains unidentified. Within one base of it there is no much larger clone, and no base qualities were kept. Whole blood was collected in K2EDTA tubes by collaborating institutions according to the institutions' own protocols. Collaborator samples were shipped for TCRbeta analysis as frozen whole blood, isolated PBMCs, or DNA extracted from either sample type. The data belong to a study of blood T cell repertoires in COVID-19 (dated by TCRdb to 2018 to 2021). At the level of the whole study: Samples covering the acute and convalescent phases of COVID-19 were provided by collaborators in the United States, Italy and Spain. The prospective study material was composed of cDNA or gDNA derived from T cells, B-cell-depleted T cells, or PBMCs. Deeply sampled blood TCRbeta repertoires from subjects exposed to, actively infected with, or recovered from COVID-19 were included in the dataset. The repertoires were made available in a free public database intended to serve as a resource for research on the immune response to SARS-CoV-2. The samples were drawn from the first 160 participants of the ongoing ImmuneRACE study and from 1,254 subjects provided by 6 global collaborators. The sample metadata nearly always contained a de-identified subject ID, COVID-19 status, age in years and sex. Where available, HLA class I and class II types were taken from metadata supplied by the sample provider and were not determined by assay-based typing.

TCRbeta CDR3 regions were amplified from genomic DNA by means of the immunoSEQ Assay, a bias-controlled multiplex PCR. Concerning the study's data processing: Nucleated cell counts per sample were estimated from amplification of reference gene primers within the assay. Sequence reads were collapsed and filtered to measure the absolute abundance of every unique TCRbeta CDR3 rearrangement. For each sample, productive Simpson clonality was calculated as the square root of Simpson's diversity index across productive rearrangements. TCRdb carries this immuneACCESS record with in-frame sequences only. Its versions omit some clonotypes, under half of them owing to an unresolved V gene in the studies checked, with the rest unexplained. V and J calls and clone size are copied from that table; D and trimming were computed from the DNA. For this sample there are 270,000 or so clones; 80% to 90% appear just once. The ten most abundant clones make up about 4.6% of the sample.

From the cysteine through the phenylalanine, the CDR3 covers 14 amino acids. Solely the CDR3 DNA is kept, with 42 bases framed from the first base. CDR1 is given as LNHDA and CDR2 as SQIVND, both from the germline V gene (reference sequence). V is reduced by 6 bases and J by 4 bases, leaving a spacing of 13 bases between them. What the study reported, not specific to this receptor: How much clinical and demographic metadata was included differed by source and by participant, and the metadata was provided uncurated.

The V and J genes are TRBV19 and TRBJ2-1, and perhaps TRBD1 as D gene, on 6 matching bases. The sequence was collected from a man between 35 and 55 years old with acute or convalescent COVID-19. Sequenced: peripheral blood. The CDR3 loop reads CASSHGQIYNEQFF. The sequenced DNA: TGTGCCAGTAGCCACGGACAGATATACAATGAGCAGTTCTTC.